This T cell receptor beta chain was identified in a study of cytomegalovirus exposure and HLA in healthy donors. Whole-study findings and limits: In a later analysis, a genetic analysis reported fewer productive-TCR N-insertions in an Asian-associated ancestry cluster than the cohort average.

The germline V gene has CDR1 MGHDK and CDR2 SYGVNS. The CDR3 runs to 12 residues. V lost 3 bases and J 4 bases, leaving 5 bases between the germline ends. Of note for this clone: Its antigen is unknown.

Amplification used 60 Vbeta primers and 13 Jbeta primers. Clones were sequenced by immunoSEQ multiplex PCR, and TCRdb holds only the in-frame ones, with some missing. The sample lists about 31,000 clones, just under 90% seen once, with around 3% in the top ten. The sequence was collected from a boy between 5 and 17 years old in good health and CMV-seronegative. V and J are TRBV25-1 and TRBJ2-3; a weak D match, TRBD2 (5 bases). Sequenced: PBMCs. CDR3 loop: CASSERADTQYF. CDR3 in DNA: TGTGCCAGCAGTGAGAGGGCAGATACGCAGTATTTT.